The entry that follows covers one TCR beta chain sequence. Its antigen is undetermined. This record comes from a study of identical twins. From germline, CDR1 is SGHKS and CDR2 YYEKEE (reference sequence). The CDR3 is made up of 16 amino acids. V gave up 4 bases and J gave up 3 bases; unmatched junction bases: 10. Study-level points and caveats: There was more out-of-frame TCR alpha sharing in monozygotic twins than models estimated. The authors drew conclusions from cross-sectional statistical analysis rather than following the same donors.

The authors used template switching to add a universal primer site and gave cDNA unique molecular identifiers. TCRdb reanalysed the 5' RACE reads using MiXCR and keeps one entry per CDR3 protein. The repertoire holds hundreds of thousands of distinct CDR3 sequences, with roughly an eighth as singletons. Separately, the same data were catalogued under a study of yellow fever vaccine responses in identical twins.

The clonotype originates from a woman aged 18-35 years in good health. The chain carries TRBV5-5 and TRBJ2-1; 7 positions match TRBD1. Source material: PBMCs. The CDR3 coding sequence is TGTGCCAGCAGCCCACGGGACAGAACCATCTACAATGAGCAGTTCTTC. This gives the protein CASSPRDRTIYNEQFF.